The 21 T cell receptor beta chains presented below share a single source sample, sequenced in a study of T cells in women clearing cervical HPV infection. This table comes from immunoSEQ multiplex PCR, and its TCRdb copy is limited to in-frame clones, with some not included. Recorded for this sample: more than 20,000 clones. The sequenced sample was blood buffy coat. The receptors derive from a woman between 18 and 75 years old with a cervical HPV16 infection that either progressed to CIN3+ or cleared (not recorded which).

A word on this clone: The read ends 3 residues before the CDR3 terminus; that terminus is restored from the germline J gene. The chain links TRBV28 to TRBJ1-2; the match to TRBD1 covers 7 bases. CDR1 is MDHEN and CDR2 is SYDVKM in the germline V gene. The CDR3 covers 15 residues. V dropped 2 bases and J dropped 0; count of bases not matched to a gene: 3. CDR3 sequence: CASSLRGPTNYGYTF. Partial CDR3 DNA: TGTGCCAGCAGTTTAAGGGGGCCGACTAACTATGGC.

Notes on this clone: The read ends 3 residues shy of where the CDR3 ends; the end is completed using the germline J gene. The V call is TRBV5-4, the J call TRBJ1-2; perhaps TRBD1 as D (5 bases). Trimming took off 1 base at V and 2 bases at J, with 9 bases between the two ends. Germline CDR1 is SGHNT and CDR2 is YYREEE (reference sequence). The CDR3 runs to 14 residues. CDR3 residues: CASSLTTGNYGYTF. CDR3 bases read: TGTGCCAGCAGCTTGACAACAGGCAACTATGGC.

As to this clone: The observed sequence ends 3 residues before the CDR3 terminus, with the missing tail filled in from the germline J gene. This chain joins TRBV2 and TRBJ1-2; D unresolved. Deletions cut 3 bases from V and 7 bases from J, with 15 bases between. The CDR3 consists of 14 residues. CDR1 SNHLY and CDR2 FYNNEI come from the germline V gene. The DNA read from the CDR3 is TGTGCCAGCAGTGATGAGTCGAGGCGGAGTGGC. Amino acid sequence: CASSDESRRSG. The whole CDR3 sequence is CASSDESRRSGYTF.

About this clone: The read is 3 residues too short to cover the CDR3 end, so that end is filled in from the germline J gene. The chain is built from TRBV19 and TRBJ2-1, with 7 bases lining up with TRBD2. From germline, CDR1 is LNHDA and CDR2 SQIVND (reference sequence). J lost 3 bases, V lost 3 bases, and 5 bases had no gene match. CDR3 size: 15 residues. This CDR3 reads CASSIGASGYNEQFF. The CDR3 DNA, read in part, is TGTGCCAGTAGTATCGGGGCTAGCGGCTACAATGAG.

Points on this clone: The DNA ends 3 residues before the CDR3 does, and the rest of the CDR3 is filled in from the germline J gene. The chain has TRBV5-1 and TRBJ2-5, with D unresolved. This CDR3 has 11 amino acids. Germline loops: CDR1 SGHRS, CDR2 YFSETQ. Trimming shortened V by 0 bases and J by 7 bases, and 4 bases separated the two germline ends. The CDR3 spells CASSLEGTQYF. Incomplete CDR3 DNA: TGCGCCAGCAGCTTGGAGGGGACC.

Of note for this clone: The DNA ends 3 residues before the CDR3 does, and the rest of the CDR3 is filled in from the germline J gene. Other DNA sequences in the sample encode the same CDR3. The chain employs TRBV7-9 and TRBJ1-2; TRBD1 might be the D (5 bases). The CDR3 length is 12 residues. CDR1 is SEHNR, CDR2 FQNEAQ, per germline (reference sequence). The V and J ends lost 5 bases and 6 bases respectively, with 10 bases between them. The CDR3 bases that were read are TGTGCCAGCAGCCCGGGGGGTCATGGC. It yields the protein CASSPGGHG. The whole CDR3 protein is CASSPGGHGYTF.

As for this clone: The CDR3 is cut off 3 residues early in the read; its end comes from the germline J gene. The J gene is TRBJ1-5, the V gene TRBV18; D may be TRBD1 (5 bases). The CDR3 length is 15 residues. Deletions cut 2 bases from V and 2 bases from J, with 10 bases between. CDR1 and CDR2 from the germline V gene are KGHSH and LQKENI. The covered CDR3 bases are TGTGCCAGCTCACCAGGGGGGATCGGCAATCAGCCC. The encoded protein is CASSPGGIGNQP. The entire CDR3 protein is CASSPGGIGNQPQHF.

Remarks on this clone: Read sequence stops 3 residues before the CDR3 end, and the germline J gene provides the missing end. The chain is built from TRBV20-1 and TRBJ2-5; 12 bases are a match to TRBD2. Germline V lookup: CDR1 DFQATT, CDR2 SNEGSKA (reference sequence). Trimming took 0 bases from V and 5 from J; bases not matched to a gene: 7. The CDR3 is 16 amino acids. Incomplete CDR3 DNA: TGCAGTGCTAGAGATTCGACTAGCGGGGGCTGGGAGACC. This gives the protein CSARDSTSGGWET. The full CDR3 reads CSARDSTSGGWETQYF.

Turning to this clone: The sequence runs out 3 residues before the end of the CDR3; the remainder is reconstructed from the germline J gene. The chain is built from TRBV20-1 and TRBJ2-5; unclear D gene. V was cut by 0 bases and J by 1 base, with 12 bases left in between. The V gene's germline CDR1 is DFQATT and CDR2 SNEGSKA (reference sequence). The CDR3 extends over 15 amino acids. CDR3 in amino acids: CSARDNSASQETQYF. CDR3 bases read: TGCAGTGCTAGAGATAACAGTGCCTCCCAAGAGACC.

Turning to this clone: Read coverage stops 3 residues before the CDR3 terminus; the germline J gene supplies the remainder. The V gene is TRBV6-2 or TRBV6-3, the J gene TRBJ2-3, with D possibly matching TRBD2 (7 bases). Germline V lookup: CDR1 MNHEY, CDR2 SVGEGT. This CDR3 has 14 amino acids. CDR3 protein: CASSFGGPVAPQYF. The CDR3 bases that were read are TGTGCCAGCAGTTTCGGGGGGCCGGTTGCCCCG.

Comments on this clone: The read finishes 3 residues shy of the CDR3 end, and the germline J gene is used to complete it. The chain combines TRBV15 with TRBJ2-7; D gene uncertain. CDR1 and CDR2 from the germline V gene are LNHNV and YYDKDF (reference sequence). V was clipped by 0 bases and J by 2 bases, with 8 bases between them. The CDR3 has 14 amino acids. Incomplete CDR3 DNA: TGTGCCACCAGCAGAGATTCAGGAGCCTACGAG. It encodes CATSRDSGAYE. The whole CDR3 sequence reads CATSRDSGAYEQYF.

Worth noting for this clone: The read stops 3 residues short of the end of the CDR3; the missing end is completed from the germline J gene. V is TRBV5-6 and J is TRBJ2-1; weak D call: TRBD2 (5 bases). Trimming stripped 1 base from V and 8 bases from J, with 7 bases between. The germline CDR1 and CDR2 sequences are SGHDT and YYEEEE. The CDR3 contains 12 residues. CDR3: CASSLRRDEQFF. The sequenced part of the CDR3 DNA is TGTGCCAGCAGCTTGCGGCGGGATGAG.

Worth noting for this clone: The read comes to an end 3 residues before the CDR3 does, leaving the germline J gene to fill in the end. The genes are TRBV14 and TRBJ1-4, with D perhaps matching TRBD1 (5 bases). Germline V gene data show CDR1 as SGHDN and CDR2 as FVKESK. The CDR3 runs to 17 residues. The V and J ends lost 4 bases and 4 bases respectively, with 19 bases between them. The CDR3 spells CASSRRKVDSVNEKLFF. The covered CDR3 bases are TGTGCCAGCAGCCGGAGAAAGGTAGACAGCGTTAATGAAAAA.

As concerns this clone: The CDR3 is cut off 3 residues early in the read; its end comes from the germline J gene. The chain uses TRBV6-2 or TRBV6-3 and TRBJ2-3; 8 positions match TRBD2. Germline V CDR1 and CDR2: MNHEY, SVGEGT. With V trimmed by 8 bases and J by 6 bases, 10 bases remained unmatched. This CDR3 is built from 14 residues. The CDR3 bases that were read are TGTGCCAGCGGGCGGGAGGTGGAAATGGATACG. Protein: CASGREVEMDT. The full CDR3 protein is CASGREVEMDTQYF.

To note about this clone: The read terminates 3 residues ahead of where the CDR3 ends, so the germline J gene completes it. V is TRBV6-2 or TRBV6-3 and J is TRBJ1-1; D remains unclear. V lost 5 bases, J lost 0 bases, and 19 bases lay in between. Germline V gene data show CDR1 as MNHEY and CDR2 as SVGEGT. The CDR3 runs 17 residues. The CDR3 bases that were read are TGTGCCAGCAGTCGGATCGCTCAACAGATTATGAACACTGAA. It codes for CASSRIAQQIMNTE. Given in full, the CDR3 is CASSRIAQQIMNTEAFF.

Note on this clone: The CDR3 end falls 3 residues outside the read, so it is completed with the germline J gene. The chain recombines TRBV5-1 with TRBJ2-2; 8 bases agree with TRBD2. Trimming cost V 4 bases and J 1 base; bases outside gene matches: 3. This CDR3 is built from 15 residues. CDR1 and CDR2 from the germline V gene are SGHRS and YFSETQ. The CDR3 reads CASSTSGMNTGELFF. CDR3 DNA, as far as it was read: TGCGCCAGCAGCACTAGCGGAATGAACACCGGGGAG. The variable domain in full, completed from reference TRBV5-1 and TRBJ2-2, reads KAGVTQTPRYLIKTRGQQVTLSCSPISGHRSVSWYQQTPGQGLQFLFEYFSETQRNKGNFPGRFSGRQFSNSRSEMNVSTLELGDSALYLCASSTSGMNTGELFFGEGSRLTVL.

Comment on this clone: The read ends 3 residues before the CDR3 terminus; that terminus is restored from the germline J gene. The gene calls are TRBV11-2 and TRBJ1-1; the match to TRBD1 covers 8 bases. In germline, CDR1 is SGHAT, CDR2 FQNNGV. The CDR3 extends over 13 amino acids. Trimming at V came to 6 bases and at J to 3 bases, leaving 3 bases not matched to a gene. Partial CDR3 DNA: TGTGCCAGCAGTCAGGACAGGGACACTGAA. It codes for CASSQDRDTE. The full CDR3 protein reads CASSQDRDTEAFF. The variable domain in full, completed from reference TRBV11-2 and TRBJ1-1, reads EAGVAQSPRYKIIEKRQSVAFWCNPISGHATLYWYQQILGQGPKLLIQFQNNGVVDDSQLPKDRFSAERLKGVDSTLKIQPAKLEDSAVYLCASSQDRDTEAFFGQGTRLTVV.

The CDR3 loop reads CSARASGRTDTQYF. The sequenced CDR3 bases are TGCAGTGCTAGGGCCAGCGGCCGCACAGATACG. The V call is TRBV20-1, the J call TRBJ2-3; D may be TRBD2 (5 bases). The missing CDR3 end, 3 residues past where the read stops, is filled in from the germline J gene. Germline CDR1 DFQATT, CDR2 SNEGSKA (reference sequence). The CDR3 totals 14 residues. The ends were cut back, 3 bases at V and 1 base at J, with 11 bases in the middle.

In regard to this clone: The CDR3 is cut off 3 residues early in the read; its end comes from the germline J gene. This chain links TRBV6-2 or TRBV6-3 with TRBJ2-3; 8 bases agree with TRBD2. The germline gives CDR1 MNHEY, CDR2 SVGEGT. Trimming removed 7 bases from V and 0 bases from J; junction bases left unmatched: 3. The CDR3 length is 14 residues. Partial CDR3 DNA: TGTGCCAGCAATAGCGGGATCAGCACAGATACG. This gives the protein CASNSGISTDT. The entire CDR3 sequence reads CASNSGISTDTQYF.

On this clone itself: The read terminates 3 residues before the CDR3 end, so the remaining end is supplied by the germline J gene. The gene calls are TRBV2 and TRBJ2-1; TRBD1 is a possible D gene (6 bases). Looked up from germline, CDR1 is SNHLY and CDR2 is FYNNEI. Trimming cost V 6 bases and J 6 bases, with 18 bases left between them. The CDR3 runs to 15 residues. CDR3 DNA (partial): TGTGCCAGCAGCATACTAGGACCCAGGGGCAATGAG. It is translated as CASSILGPRGNE. The whole CDR3 sequence reads CASSILGPRGNEQFF.

In the case of this clone: One end of the junction does not line up with germline, which may come from a read error. The read stops 3 residues short of the end of the CDR3; the missing end is completed from the germline J gene. The chain couples TRBV5-6 to TRBJ2-1; the match to TRBD2 covers 12 bases. Germline CDR1 reads SGHDT; CDR2 reads YYEEEE. The CDR3 spans 13 residues. CDR3 bases read: TGTGCCGGCAGGACTAGCGGGGATAATGAG. Amino acids: CAGRTSGDNE. The full CDR3 reads CAGRTSGDNEQFF.